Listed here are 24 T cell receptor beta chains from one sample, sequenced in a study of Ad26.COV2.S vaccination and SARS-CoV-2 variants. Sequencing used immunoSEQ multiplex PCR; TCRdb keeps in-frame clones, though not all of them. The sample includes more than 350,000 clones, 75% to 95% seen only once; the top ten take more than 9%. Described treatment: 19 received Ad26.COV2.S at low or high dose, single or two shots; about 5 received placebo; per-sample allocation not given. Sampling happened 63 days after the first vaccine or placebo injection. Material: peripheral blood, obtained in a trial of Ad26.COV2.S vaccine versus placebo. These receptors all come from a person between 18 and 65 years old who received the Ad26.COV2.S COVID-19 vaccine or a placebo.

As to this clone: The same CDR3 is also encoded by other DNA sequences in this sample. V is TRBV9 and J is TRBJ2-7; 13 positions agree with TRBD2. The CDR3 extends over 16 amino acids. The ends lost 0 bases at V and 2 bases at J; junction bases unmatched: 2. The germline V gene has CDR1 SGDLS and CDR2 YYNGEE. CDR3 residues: CASSVGLAGGTYEQYF. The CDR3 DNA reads TGTGCCAGCAGCGTAGGACTAGCGGGAGGCACCTACGAGCAGTACTTC.

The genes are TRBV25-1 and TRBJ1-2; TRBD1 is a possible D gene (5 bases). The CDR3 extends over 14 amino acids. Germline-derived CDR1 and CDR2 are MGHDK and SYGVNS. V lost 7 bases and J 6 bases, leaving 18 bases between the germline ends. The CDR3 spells CASTNSQGGDGYTF. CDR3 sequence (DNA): TGTGCCAGCACTAACAGCCAGGGCGGAGATGGCTACACCTTC.

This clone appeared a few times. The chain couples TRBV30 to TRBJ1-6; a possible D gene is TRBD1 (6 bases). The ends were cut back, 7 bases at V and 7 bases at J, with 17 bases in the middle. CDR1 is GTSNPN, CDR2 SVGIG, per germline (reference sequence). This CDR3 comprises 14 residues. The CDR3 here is CAFEGGTVNSPLHF. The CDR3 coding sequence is TGTGCCTTCGAAGGGGGAACCGTGAATTCACCCCTCCACTTT.

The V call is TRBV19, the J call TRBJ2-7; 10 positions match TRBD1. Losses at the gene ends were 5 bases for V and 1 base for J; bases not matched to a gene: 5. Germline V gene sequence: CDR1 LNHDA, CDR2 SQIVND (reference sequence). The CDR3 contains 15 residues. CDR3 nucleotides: TGTGCCAGTAGTCCCCGGGACAGGGGATCCTACGAGCAGTACTTC. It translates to CASSPRDRGSYEQYF.

CDR3 DNA sequence: TGCAGCGTGGCCACTAGCGGGAGTGGTGAGCAGTTCTTC. This translates into CSVATSGSGEQFF. The V gene is TRBV29-1, the J gene TRBJ2-1; 11 bases line up with TRBD2. The CDR3 is 13 amino acids. Trimming removed 6 bases from V and 9 bases from J; junction bases left unmatched: 7. Germline V CDR1 and CDR2: SQVTM, ANQGSEA.

The CDR3, as DNA: TGCAGTGCTAGTCAGGGGCGCTACAATGAGCAGTTCTTC. Translation: CSASQGRYNEQFF. The chain joins TRBV20-1 to TRBJ2-1; perhaps TRBD1 as D (6 bases). Germline V lookup: CDR1 DFQATT, CDR2 SNEGSKA (reference sequence). The CDR3 loop spans 13 amino acids. V dropped 3 bases and J dropped 3 bases, with 9 bases sitting between them.

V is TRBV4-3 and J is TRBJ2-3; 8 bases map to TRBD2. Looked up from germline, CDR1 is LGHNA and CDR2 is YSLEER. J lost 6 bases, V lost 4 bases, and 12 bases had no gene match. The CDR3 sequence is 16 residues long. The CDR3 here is CASSPRRGASNDTQYF. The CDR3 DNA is TGCGCCAGCAGCCCCCGGCGGGGGGCGTCTAATGATACGCAGTATTTT.

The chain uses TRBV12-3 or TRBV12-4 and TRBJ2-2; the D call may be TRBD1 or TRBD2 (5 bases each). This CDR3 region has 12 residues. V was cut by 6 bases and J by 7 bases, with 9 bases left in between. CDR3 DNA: TGTGCCAGCAGGGCTGGGGGCGGGGAGCTGTTTTTT. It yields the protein CASRAGGGELFF.

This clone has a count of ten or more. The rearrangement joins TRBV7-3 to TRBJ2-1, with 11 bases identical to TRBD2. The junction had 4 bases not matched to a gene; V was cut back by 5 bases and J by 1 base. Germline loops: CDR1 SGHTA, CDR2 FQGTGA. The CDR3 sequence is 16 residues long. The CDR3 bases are TGTGCCAGCAGCCCGGGACTAGCGGAGTCCTACAATGAGCAGTTCTTC. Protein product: CASSPGLAESYNEQFF.

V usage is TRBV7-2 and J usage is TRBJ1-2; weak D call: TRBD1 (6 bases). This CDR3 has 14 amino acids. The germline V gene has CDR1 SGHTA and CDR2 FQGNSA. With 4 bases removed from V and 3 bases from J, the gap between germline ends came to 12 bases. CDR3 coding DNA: TGTGCCAGCAGCTCTACAGGGTCAGACTATGGCTACACCTTC. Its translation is CASSSTGSDYGYTF.

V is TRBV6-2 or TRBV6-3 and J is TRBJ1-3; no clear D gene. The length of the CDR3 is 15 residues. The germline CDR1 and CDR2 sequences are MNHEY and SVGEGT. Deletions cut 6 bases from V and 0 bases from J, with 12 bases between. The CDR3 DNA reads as TGTGCCAGCAGCCTCGGTATGGCCTCTGGAAACACCATATATTTT. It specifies CASSLGMASGNTIYF.

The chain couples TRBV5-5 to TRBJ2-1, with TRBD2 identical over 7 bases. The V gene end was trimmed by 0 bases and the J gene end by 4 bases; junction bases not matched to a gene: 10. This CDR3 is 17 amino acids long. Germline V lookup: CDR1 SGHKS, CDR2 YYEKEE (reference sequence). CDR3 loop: CASSLVRASGIYNEQFF. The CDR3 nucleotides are TGTGCCAGCAGCTTGGTTAGGGCTAGCGGAATATACAATGAGCAGTTCTTC.

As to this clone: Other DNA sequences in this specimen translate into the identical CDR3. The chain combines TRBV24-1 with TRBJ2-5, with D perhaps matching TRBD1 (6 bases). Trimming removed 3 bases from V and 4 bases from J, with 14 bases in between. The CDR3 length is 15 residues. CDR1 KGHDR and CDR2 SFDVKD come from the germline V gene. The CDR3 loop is CATSDPQGSGETQYF. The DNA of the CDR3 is TGTGCCACCAGTGATCCACAGGGATCGGGAGAGACCCAGTACTTC.

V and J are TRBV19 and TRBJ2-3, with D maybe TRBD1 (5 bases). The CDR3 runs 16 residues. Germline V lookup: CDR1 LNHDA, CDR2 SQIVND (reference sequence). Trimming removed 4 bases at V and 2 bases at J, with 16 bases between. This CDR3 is CASSKGLIPITDTQYF. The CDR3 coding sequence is TGTGCCAGTAGTAAGGGGCTCATCCCCATCACAGATACGCAGTATTTT.

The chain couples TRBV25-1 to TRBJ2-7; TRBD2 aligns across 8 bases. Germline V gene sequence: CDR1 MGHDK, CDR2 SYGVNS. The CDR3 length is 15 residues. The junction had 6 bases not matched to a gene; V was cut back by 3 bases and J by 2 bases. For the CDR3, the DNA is TGTGCCAGCAGTGAGCCGGGACTAGGAGCCTACGAGCAGTACTTC. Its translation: CASSEPGLGAYEQYF.

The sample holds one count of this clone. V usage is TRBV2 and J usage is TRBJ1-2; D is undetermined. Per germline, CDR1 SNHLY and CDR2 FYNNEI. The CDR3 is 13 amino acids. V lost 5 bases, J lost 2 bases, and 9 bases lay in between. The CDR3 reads CASSLDKNYGYTF. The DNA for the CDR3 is TGTGCCAGCAGTCTTGACAAGAACTATGGCTACACCTTC.

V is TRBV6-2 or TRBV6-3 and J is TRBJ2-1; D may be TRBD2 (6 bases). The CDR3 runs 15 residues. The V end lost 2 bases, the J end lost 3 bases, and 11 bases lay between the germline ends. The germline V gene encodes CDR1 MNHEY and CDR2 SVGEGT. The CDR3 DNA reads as TGTGCCAGCAGTTACACGGGAGCAAACTACAATGAGCAGTTCTTC. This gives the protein CASSYTGANYNEQFF.

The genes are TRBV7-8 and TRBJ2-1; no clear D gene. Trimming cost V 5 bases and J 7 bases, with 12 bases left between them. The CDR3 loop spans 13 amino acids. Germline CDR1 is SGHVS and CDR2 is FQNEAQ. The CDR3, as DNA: TGTGCCAGCAGCCCGTTGCTCCCTAATGAGCAGTTCTTC. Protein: CASSPLLPNEQFF.

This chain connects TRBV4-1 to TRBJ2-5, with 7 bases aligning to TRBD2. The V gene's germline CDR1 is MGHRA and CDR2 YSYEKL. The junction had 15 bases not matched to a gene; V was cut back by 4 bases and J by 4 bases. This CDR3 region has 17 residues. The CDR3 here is CASSLSPKRDPSETQYF. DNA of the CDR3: TGCGCCAGCAGCCTTTCTCCAAAGCGGGATCCATCAGAGACCCAGTACTTC.

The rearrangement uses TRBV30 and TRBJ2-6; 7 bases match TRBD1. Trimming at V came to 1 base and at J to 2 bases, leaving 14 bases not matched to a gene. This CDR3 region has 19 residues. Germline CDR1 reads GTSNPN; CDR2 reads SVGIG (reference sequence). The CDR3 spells CAWSGNRGPTITGANVLTF. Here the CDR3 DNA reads TGTGCCTGGAGTGGAAACAGGGGACCTACGATAACTGGGGCCAACGTCCTGACTTTC.

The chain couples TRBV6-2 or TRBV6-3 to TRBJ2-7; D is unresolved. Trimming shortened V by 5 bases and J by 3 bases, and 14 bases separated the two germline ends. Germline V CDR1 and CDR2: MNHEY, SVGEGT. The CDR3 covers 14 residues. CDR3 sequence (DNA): TGTGCCAGCAGTACCGGTTATGGTAGCTACGAGCAGTACTTC. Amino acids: CASSTGYGSYEQYF.

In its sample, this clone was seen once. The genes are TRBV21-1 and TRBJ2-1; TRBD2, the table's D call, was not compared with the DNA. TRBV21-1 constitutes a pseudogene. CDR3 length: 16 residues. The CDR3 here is CASSTIKGGRDNEQFF. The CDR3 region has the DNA TGTGCCAGCAGCACAATAAAGGGCGGGAGGGACAATGAGCAGTTCTTC.

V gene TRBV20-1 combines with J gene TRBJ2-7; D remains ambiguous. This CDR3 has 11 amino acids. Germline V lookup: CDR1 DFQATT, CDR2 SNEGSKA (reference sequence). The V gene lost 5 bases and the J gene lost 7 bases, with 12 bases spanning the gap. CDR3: CSAGVPGEQYF. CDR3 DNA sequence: TGCAGTGCTGGTGTGCCCGGAGAGCAGTACTTC.

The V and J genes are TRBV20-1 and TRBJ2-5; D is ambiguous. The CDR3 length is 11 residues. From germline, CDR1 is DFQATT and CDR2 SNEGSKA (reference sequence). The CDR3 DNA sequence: TGCAGCGCAGACGAGCAAGAGACCCAGTACTTC. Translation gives CSADEQETQYF.